This TCR beta chain emerged from a study of T cells expressing NK-cell markers. The cDNA for TCR beta came from 5'RACE template switching with UMIs. TCRdb derives one entry per CDR3 protein from the 5' RACE reads, leaving out DNA. Its table records 500,000 to 700,000 distinct CDR3 sequences. This TCR came from a man aged 18 to 35 in good health. The material sequenced was blood T cells: a sorted CD56 or NKG2C T cell subset, CD4+ or CD8+ T cells, or bulk PBMC T cells (not recorded which).

The CDR3 region is CASSLVGEISAGELFF. This chain connects TRBV5-1 to TRBJ2-2; no DNA is available, so the TRBD1 call from TCRdb remains unchecked. CDR1 is SGHRS and CDR2 is YFSETQ in the germline V gene. This CDR3 has 16 amino acids. Drawing the rest from reference TRBV5-1 and TRBJ2-2, the complete variable domain is KAGVTQTPRYLIKTRGQQVTLSCSPISGHRSVSWYQQTPGQGLQFLFEYFSETQRNKGNFPGRFSGRQFSNSRSEMNVSTLELGDSALYLCASSLVGEISAGELFFGEGSRLTVL.